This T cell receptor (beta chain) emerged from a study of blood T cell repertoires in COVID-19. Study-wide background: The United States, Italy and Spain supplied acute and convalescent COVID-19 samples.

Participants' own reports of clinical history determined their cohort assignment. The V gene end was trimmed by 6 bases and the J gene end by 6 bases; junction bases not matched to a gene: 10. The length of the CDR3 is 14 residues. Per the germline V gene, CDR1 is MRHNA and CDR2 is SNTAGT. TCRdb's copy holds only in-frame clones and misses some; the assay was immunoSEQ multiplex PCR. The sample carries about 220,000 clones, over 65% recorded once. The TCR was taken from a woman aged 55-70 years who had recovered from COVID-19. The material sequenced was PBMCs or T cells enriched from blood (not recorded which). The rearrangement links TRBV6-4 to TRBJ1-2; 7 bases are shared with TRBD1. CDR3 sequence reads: CASRFTGEGHGYTF. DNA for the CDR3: TGTGCCAGCAGATTTACAGGGGAAGGGCATGGCTACACCTTC.